This T cell receptor (beta chain) was observed in a study of blood T cell repertoires in COVID-19. About the research overall: Acute and convalescent COVID-19 specimens originated in the United States, Italy and Spain. The cDNA or gDNA used as material had been derived from T cells, B-cell-depleted T cells, or PBMCs.

CDR1 and CDR2 (germline): LNHDA, SQIVND (reference sequence). V lost 4 bases and J lost 0, with 12 bases in between. The CDR3 has 15 residues. In the source study's methods: From reference gene primer amplification, estimates of nucleated cell counts were derived. Produced via immunoSEQ multiplex PCR; TCRdb's table is partial and in-frame only. For V, J and clone size, that table is used; D and trimming come from the DNA. The table records about 140,000 clones, 80% to 85% of them present only once. This chain uses TRBV19 with TRBJ2-5; D is possibly TRBD2 (7 bases). The sequenced sample was peripheral blood. This sequence was found in a human donor in a cohort sampled during active COVID-19. DNA of the CDR3: TGTGCCAGTAGTAGCGGCGGGGGCTACCAAGAGACCCAGTACTTC. This sequence encodes CASSSGGGYQETQYF.